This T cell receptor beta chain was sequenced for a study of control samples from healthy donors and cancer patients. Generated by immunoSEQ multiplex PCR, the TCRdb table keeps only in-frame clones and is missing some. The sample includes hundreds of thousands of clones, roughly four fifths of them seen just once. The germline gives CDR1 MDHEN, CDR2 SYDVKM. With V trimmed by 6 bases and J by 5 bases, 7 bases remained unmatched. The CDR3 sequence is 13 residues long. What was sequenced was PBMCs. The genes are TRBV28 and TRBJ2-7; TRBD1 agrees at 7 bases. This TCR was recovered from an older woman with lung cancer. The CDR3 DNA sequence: TGTGCCAGCAGAAAGACAGGGTCCAACGAGCAGTACTTC. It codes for CASRKTGSNEQYF. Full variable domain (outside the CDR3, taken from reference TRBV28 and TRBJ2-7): DVKVTQSSRYLVKRTGEKVFLECVQDMDHENMFWYRQDPGLGLRLIYFSYDVKMKEKGDIPEGYSVSREKKERFSLILESASTNQTSMYLCASRKTGSNEQYFGPGTRLTVT.